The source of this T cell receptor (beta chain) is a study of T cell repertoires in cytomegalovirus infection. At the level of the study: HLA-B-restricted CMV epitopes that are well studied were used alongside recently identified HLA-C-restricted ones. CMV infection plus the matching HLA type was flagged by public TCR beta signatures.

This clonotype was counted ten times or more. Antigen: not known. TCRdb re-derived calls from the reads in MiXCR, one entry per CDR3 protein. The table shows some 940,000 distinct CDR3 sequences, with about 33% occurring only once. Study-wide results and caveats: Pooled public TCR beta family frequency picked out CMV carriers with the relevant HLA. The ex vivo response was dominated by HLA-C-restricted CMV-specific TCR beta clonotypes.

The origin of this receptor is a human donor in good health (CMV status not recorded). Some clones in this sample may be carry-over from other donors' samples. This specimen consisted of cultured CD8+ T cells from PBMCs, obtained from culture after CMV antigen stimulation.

The chain's CDR3 is CASSLSSGGAFAGELFF. Written as DNA, the CDR3 is TGTGCCAGCAGCTTATCTAGCGGGGGGGCCTTCGCCGGGGAGCTGTTTTTT. The chain recombines TRBV7-2 with TRBJ2-2; the match to TRBD2 covers 12 bases. Germline CDR1 reads SGHTA; CDR2 reads FQGNSA. This CDR3 is built from 17 residues. Trimming took 2 bases from V and 6 from J; bases not matched to a gene: 7.